The next 32 T cell receptor beta chains were all read from a single sample in a study of T cell repertoires in cytomegalovirus infection. From the reads, TCRdb called clonotypes with MiXCR, one entry per CDR3 protein. The sample records about 89,000 distinct CDR3 sequences, over 25% being singletons. No antigens are known for them. Source: CD8+ T cells from cultured PBMCs, taken from culture after CMV antigen stimulation. The receptors come from a human donor in good health (CMV status not recorded). Some clones in this sample may be carry-over from other donors' samples.

DNA of the CDR3: TGTGCCAGCAGCGTAGGAATGAACGTGGGCTACACCTTC. Translating it yields CASSVGMNVGYTF. The chain employs TRBV9 and TRBJ1-2, with no clear D. Trimming pared 0 bases from V and 8 bases from J, leaving 11 bases between. The length of the CDR3 is 13 residues. CDR1 and CDR2 (germline): SGDLS, YYNGEE.

The V gene is TRBV15, the J gene TRBJ2-2; 9 bases are a match to TRBD1. Per the germline V gene, CDR1 is LNHNV and CDR2 is YYDKDF (reference sequence). This CDR3 has 15 amino acids. After removal of 3 bases from V and 5 bases from J, the junction contained 4 bases not matched to a gene. The CDR3 protein is CATSRHRGLTGELFF. The CDR3 nucleotides are TGTGCCACCAGCAGGCACAGGGGGCTGACCGGGGAGCTGTTTTTT.

The chain recombines TRBV19 with TRBJ1-5, with a weak D call TRBD1 (6 bases). The V gene's germline CDR1 is LNHDA and CDR2 SQIVND (reference sequence). The V and J ends lost 7 bases and 7 bases respectively, with 14 bases between them. The CDR3 has 13 residues. As DNA, the CDR3 is TGTGCCAGTACCAGGGGAGGGGGACAGCCCCAGCATTTT. Amino acid sequence: CASTRGGGQPQHF.

This chain connects TRBV12-3 or TRBV12-4 to TRBJ2-1, with D tentatively TRBD1 (5 bases). The CDR3 sequence is 12 residues long. The V end lost 4 bases, the J end lost 8 bases, and 9 bases lay between the germline ends. CDR3 in amino acids: CASSSWGDEQFF. The CDR3 DNA sequence: TGTGCCAGCAGTTCGTGGGGCGATGAGCAGTTCTTC.

The V and J genes are TRBV2 and TRBJ1-1; a possible D gene is TRBD1 (6 bases). V was shortened by 8 bases and J by 1 base, with 20 bases between the two germline ends. Germline CDR1 SNHLY, CDR2 FYNNEI. The CDR3 runs to 16 residues. Here the CDR3 DNA reads TGTGCCAGCTCCTCAGGGTTGGGGGCCGGGAACACTGAAGCTTTCTTT. This codes for CASSSGLGAGNTEAFF.

V and J are TRBV29-1 and TRBJ1-1; D gene unclear. This CDR3 comprises 10 residues. Germline lookup yields CDR1 SQVTM and CDR2 ANQGSEA. Trimming removed 5 bases from V and 3 bases from J, with 4 bases in between. CDR3 loop: CSVSDTEAFF. DNA for the CDR3: TGCAGCGTTTCGGACACTGAAGCTTTCTTT.

The chain couples TRBV20-1 to TRBJ2-3; 11 bases are a match to TRBD2. This CDR3 is 17 amino acids long. The germline V gene has CDR1 DFQATT and CDR2 SNEGSKA (reference sequence). The junction had 6 bases not matched to a gene; V was cut back by 0 bases and J by 1 base. CDR3 region: CSARDPLAGAGTDTQYF. The CDR3 region has the DNA TGCAGTGCTAGAGATCCACTAGCGGGGGCTGGCACAGATACGCAGTATTTT.

The chain recombines TRBV6-5 with TRBJ2-3; D is ambiguous. Looked up from germline, CDR1 is MNHEY and CDR2 is SVGAGI. This CDR3 has 15 residues. Trimming removed 0 bases from V and 4 bases from J, with 11 bases in between. The DNA of the CDR3 is TGTGCCAGCAGTTACTCGAGGTTAGCCGCAGATACGCAGTATTTT. Amino acid sequence: CASSYSRLAADTQYF.

This clonotype was picked up many times. The chain recombines TRBV19 with TRBJ2-1, with TRBD2 as a possible D gene (6 bases). V was clipped by 4 bases and J by 1 base, with 14 bases between them. Germline CDR1 is LNHDA and CDR2 is SQIVND (reference sequence). The CDR3 runs to 16 residues. The CDR3 DNA is TGTGCCAGTAGTACCGGACGCGGGGAATCCTACAATGAGCAGTTCTTC. Residues: CASSTGRGESYNEQFF.

This clonotype turned up a few times. The V gene is TRBV7-6, the J gene TRBJ1-2; D is ambiguous. Germline lookup yields CDR1 SGHVS and CDR2 FNYEAQ. The length of the CDR3 is 15 residues. Trimming took off 2 bases at V and 0 bases at J, with 10 bases between the two ends. The CDR3 DNA sequence: TGTGCCAGCAGCTTATTCGGCGGAGCTAACTATGGCTACACCTTC. It encodes CASSLFGGANYGYTF.

The chain has TRBV27 and TRBJ2-7; TRBD2 agrees at 7 bases. Germline V lookup: CDR1 MNHEY, CDR2 SMNVEV (reference sequence). The trim removed 2 bases at V and 5 bases at J, leaving 3 bases unmatched. This CDR3 has 13 amino acids. CDR3 nucleotides: TGTGCCAGCAGTTTAGCGGGGGTGGACGAGCAGTACTTC. Protein: CASSLAGVDEQYF.

This clonotype occurred a few times. The chain carries TRBV28 and TRBJ2-3; the D gene is possibly TRBD2 (6 bases). This CDR3 contains 15 residues. Trimming pared 1 base from V and 0 bases from J, leaving 8 bases between. Germline assignment: CDR1 MDHEN and CDR2 SYDVKM. CDR3 nucleotide sequence: TGTGCCAGCAGTTTATACGGGGGAAGCACAGATACGCAGTATTTT. Translation: CASSLYGGSTDTQYF.

V usage is TRBV19 and J usage is TRBJ1-5; D is perhaps TRBD1 (6 bases). Trimming cost V 8 bases and J 0 bases, with 29 bases left between them. CDR3 length equals 20 residues. Looked up from germline, CDR1 is LNHDA and CDR2 is SQIVND (reference sequence). CDR3 DNA: TGTGCCAGTCGGACCAGGACAGTCGCTTTTCCCACCTATAGCAATCAGCCCCAGCATTTT. As protein: CASRTRTVAFPTYSNQPQHF. Using reference TRBV19 and TRBJ1-5 for the parts outside the CDR3, the full variable domain is DGGITQSPKYLFRKEGQNVTLSCEQNLNHDAMYWYRQDPGQGLRLIYYSQIVNDFQKGDIAEGYSVSREKKESFPLTVTSAQKNPTAFYLCASRTRTVAFPTYSNQPQHFGDGTRLSIL.

The V gene is TRBV28, the J gene TRBJ2-3, with 10 bases matching TRBD2. This CDR3 has 18 residues. CDR1 is MDHEN and CDR2 is SYDVKM in the germline V gene. The ends lost 2 bases at V and 7 bases at J; junction bases unmatched: 15. Here the CDR3 reads CASSLDLAVAGGHYTQYF. CDR3 bases: TGTGCCAGCAGTTTAGACCTTGCCGTAGCGGGGGGACATTATACGCAGTATTTT. Supplemented by reference TRBV28 and TRBJ2-3, the full variable domain reads DVKVTQSSRYLVKRTGEKVFLECVQDMDHENMFWYRQDPGLGLRLIYFSYDVKMKEKGDIPEGYSVSREKKERFSLILESASTNQTSMYLCASSLDLAVAGGHYTQYFGPGTRLTVL.

This clonotype was found many times. The chain uses TRBV12-5 and TRBJ2-3; 16 nucleotides match TRBD2. Germline CDR1 and CDR2: LGHNT and FRNRAP. The V and J ends lost 5 bases and 5 bases, in that order; junction bases with no gene match: 13. The CDR3 is made up of 19 amino acids. The chain's CDR3 is CASGLPLAGLAGGGDTQYF. The CDR3, as DNA: TGTGCTAGTGGTCTTCCGCTCGCGGGACTAGCGGGGGGGGGAGATACGCAGTATTTT. Drawing the rest from reference TRBV12-5 and TRBJ2-3, the complete variable domain is DARVTQTPRHKVTEMGQEVTMRCQPILGHNTVFWYRQTMMQGLELLAYFRNRAPLDDSGMPKDRFSAEMPDATLATLKIQPSEPRDSAVYFCASGLPLAGLAGGGDTQYFGPGTRLTVL.

This clonotype was picked up one time. This CDR3 reads CASSQGGQGSGNTIYF. The CDR3 DNA reads TGCGCCAGCAGCCAAGGTGGACAGGGCTCTGGAAACACCATATATTTT. The genes are TRBV4-1 and TRBJ1-3; 8 nucleotides line up with TRBD1. CDR1 MGHRA and CDR2 YSYEKL come from the germline V gene. The CDR3 extends over 16 amino acids. Germline trimming cut 1 base from V and 0 bases from J; bases unmatched to any gene: 2.

The genes are TRBV14 and TRBJ1-4; D possibly corresponds to TRBD1 (5 bases). Germline V gives CDR1 SGHDN, CDR2 FVKESK. Trimming cost V 4 bases and J 8 bases, with 17 bases left between them. The CDR3 is made up of 15 amino acids. The CDR3 loop is CASSPARGVSEKLFF. In DNA, the CDR3 is TGTGCCAGCAGCCCGGCGAGGGGAGTGAGCGAAAAACTGTTTTTT.

This clonotype was seen repeatedly, ten times or more. The chain is built from TRBV12-3 or TRBV12-4 and TRBJ2-5, with D possibly TRBD1 on 5 matching bases. The length of the CDR3 is 14 residues. V gave up 7 bases and J gave up 4 bases, with 16 bases separating them. The CDR3 DNA reads TGTGCCAGCACCCTGGGGCCATACCTAGAGACCCAGTACTTC. This codes for CASTLGPYLETQYF.

The chain recombines TRBV15 with TRBJ2-4; perhaps D is TRBD1 or TRBD2 (5 bases each). The V end was cut by 3 bases, the J end by 5 bases, with 11 bases between. The germline CDR1 and CDR2 sequences are LNHNV and YYDKDF (reference sequence). The CDR3 has 14 residues. CDR3 coding DNA: TGTGCCACCAGCAGGGGGGAACGGCAAAACATTCAGTACTTC. It translates to CATSRGERQNIQYF.

This clonotype was seen a handful of times. V gene TRBV6-1 combines with J gene TRBJ2-7; 10 bases are a match to TRBD1. The CDR3 contains 15 residues. V lost 2 bases, J lost 5 bases, and 6 bases stayed unmatched. Germline values: CDR1 MNHNS, CDR2 SASEGT. DNA for the CDR3: TGTGCCAGCAGTGAATACGGGACAGGGGTGAACGAGCAGTACTTC. Translating gives CASSEYGTGVNEQYF.

The table lists this clonotype with many counts. The V gene is TRBV19, the J gene TRBJ2-3; D might be TRBD2 (5 bases). The CDR3 spans 10 residues. The germline CDR1 and CDR2 sequences are LNHDA and SQIVND (reference sequence). V lost 10 bases and J 5 bases, leaving 7 bases between the germline ends. The CDR3 reads CATGVDTQYF. In nucleotides, the CDR3 is TGTGCCACCGGGGTAGATACGCAGTATTTT.

This chain joins TRBV7-6 and TRBJ2-5; no reliable D call. CDR3 size: 13 residues. Germline V gene sequence: CDR1 SGHVS, CDR2 FNYEAQ. The V and J ends lost 2 bases and 5 bases respectively, with 9 bases between them. This CDR3 is CASSLSEFETQYF. The CDR3 coding sequence is TGTGCCAGCAGCTTATCCGAATTTGAGACCCAGTACTTC.

V usage is TRBV6-5 and J usage is TRBJ2-1, with D perhaps TRBD2 (6 bases). The V and J ends lost 2 bases and 5 bases respectively, with 13 bases between them. The CDR3 contains 15 residues. Germline V gene lookup returns CDR1 MNHEY and CDR2 SVGAGI. The CDR3 spells CASSYGAGQNNEQFF. The CDR3 DNA reads as TGTGCCAGCAGTTACGGGGCGGGGCAAAACAATGAGCAGTTCTTC.

This clonotype was seen a few times. The gene calls are TRBV7-6 and TRBJ2-3; 8 bases are a match to TRBD1. Germline V gene data show CDR1 as SGHVS and CDR2 as FNYEAQ. The V gene end was trimmed by 5 bases and the J gene end by 3 bases; junction bases not matched to a gene: 4. The CDR3 runs to 14 residues. The CDR3 here is CASSLGDRTDTQYF. The CDR3 DNA is TGTGCCAGCAGCCTAGGGGACAGGACAGATACGCAGTATTTT.

About this clonotype: One junction end disagrees with the germline gene, perhaps due to a read error. The chain is built from TRBV7-9 and TRBJ2-1, with 8 bases identical to TRBD2. Germline CDR1 SEHNR, CDR2 FQNEAQ (reference sequence). The length of the CDR3 is 12 residues. CDR3 protein: CATSGSYNEQFF. CDR3 bases: TGTGCCACCAGCGGGAGCTACAATGAGCAGTTCTTC.

V is TRBV14 and J is TRBJ1-1; 9 positions match TRBD1. The germline V gene has CDR1 SGHDN and CDR2 FVKESK. The CDR3 length is 16 residues. The V segment lost 1 base and the J segment 5 bases; nucleotides outside the gene matches: 8. The DNA for the CDR3 is TGTGCCAGCAGCCAAGGAAGGACAGGGGCGGGTACTGAAGCTTTCTTT. Protein product: CASSQGRTGAGTEAFF. Combining the CDR3 with reference TRBV14 and TRBJ1-1 gives the whole variable domain EAGVTQFPSHSVIEKGQTVTLRCDPISGHDNLYWYRRVMGKEIKFLLHFVKESKQDESGMPNNRFLAERTGGTYSTLKVQPAELEDSGVYFCASSQGRTGAGTEAFFGQGTRLTVV.

The chain joins TRBV12-3 or TRBV12-4 to TRBJ2-5, with 12 bases aligning to TRBD2. V shed 7 bases, J shed 5 bases, and the junction held 5 bases outside the gene matches. The CDR3 loop spans 14 amino acids. The CDR3 region has the DNA TGTGCCAGCAAGCTAGCGGGGGGGCCGGAGACCCAGTACTTC. Translating it yields CASKLAGGPETQYF.

This rearrangement joins TRBV12-3 or TRBV12-4 to TRBJ1-1; no clear D gene. Trimming left V 5 bases short and J 0 bases short, with 10 bases between. The CDR3 runs to 14 residues. CDR3 residues: CASSPTTVNTEAFF. The CDR3 nucleotides are TGTGCCAGCAGTCCGACGACGGTGAACACTGAAGCTTTCTTT.

This clonotype was seen more than once but under ten times. This rearrangement joins TRBV7-9 to TRBJ2-7; possibly TRBD1 for D (6 bases). The CDR3 is made up of 15 amino acids. V lost 5 bases, J lost 0 bases, and 14 bases lay in between. Germline V gene data show CDR1 as SEHNR and CDR2 as FQNEAQ (reference sequence). CDR3 in DNA: TGTGCCAGCAGCCCAGCGCAGGGGAGCTCCTACGAGCAGTACTTC. Translating it yields CASSPAQGSSYEQYF.

This clonotype was seen a handful of times. J is TRBJ2-3 and V is TRBV11-2; D is unresolved. V was shortened by 5 bases and J by 3 bases, with 6 bases between the two germline ends. Germline lookup yields CDR1 SGHAT and CDR2 FQNNGV. The CDR3 extends over 12 amino acids. CDR3 sequence: CASSRWTDTQYF. The CDR3 nucleotides read TGTGCCAGCAGCCGGTGGACAGATACGCAGTATTTT.

This clonotype appeared a few times. This chain joins TRBV6-6 and TRBJ2-3; perhaps TRBD2 as D (6 bases). Trimming left V 11 bases short and J 6 bases short, with 15 bases between. The CDR3 totals 12 residues. CDR1 and CDR2 (germline): MNHNY, SVGAGI (reference sequence). Here the CDR3 DNA reads TGTGCCGGAGGGGAGTTCGGGGATACGCAGTATTTT. Its protein product is CAGGEFGDTQYF.

This chain joins TRBV6-1 and TRBJ2-1; 8 nucleotides match TRBD1. The CDR3 is 15 amino acids. Germline V CDR1 and CDR2: MNHNS, SASEGT. The junction had 11 bases not matched to a gene; V was cut back by 5 bases and J by 8 bases. CDR3 bases: TGTGCCAGCAGTTCCGGACAGGGTGGTGACGATGAGCAGTTCTTC. This sequence encodes CASSSGQGGDDEQFF.